The 4 T cell receptor beta chains listed next were all sequenced from one sample in a study of CD4+ T cells in melanoma (dated by TCRdb to between 2021 and 2023). To prepare the library, the immunoSEQ multiplex PCR assay was applied. The immuneACCESS repertoire file appears here via TCRdb, limited to in-frame rearrangements. These files lack a portion of the clones; in checked studies, under half of the deficit traces to unresolved V genes, and the cause of the others is not known. A total of tens of thousands of clones appear in this sample, roughly 69% of them only once. Roughly 4.4% of the sample is held by the ten biggest clonotypes. The sequencing sample was made of tumor tissue. The receptor set was obtained from a human donor with melanoma.

The chain couples TRBV9 to TRBJ1-2, with a weak D call TRBD1 (6 bases). CDR3 size: 13 residues. Trimming took off 3 bases at V and 3 bases at J, with 9 bases between the two ends. The germline CDR1 and CDR2 sequences are SGDLS and YYNGEE. As DNA, the CDR3 is TGTGCCAGCAGCGGCGGACAGTACTATGGCTACACCTTC. Translated: CASSGGQYYGYTF.

A single count supports this clone. CDR3 in DNA: TGTGCCAGCAGCCAGGAAAGGTACAATGAGCAGTTCTTC. Translated, it gives CASSQERYNEQFF. The V call is TRBV7-2, the J call TRBJ2-1; D gene uncertain. V lost 5 bases and J lost 4, with 9 bases in between. Per the germline V gene, CDR1 is SGHTA and CDR2 is FQGNSA. The CDR3 extends over 13 amino acids.

This clone turned up a few times. The chain couples TRBV11-3 to TRBJ1-1; no reliable D call. V shed 6 bases and J shed 0 bases, with 5 bases lying between them. The germline V gene encodes CDR1 SGHNT and CDR2 YENEEA. CDR3 length equals 12 residues. This CDR3 is CASSQMNTEAFF. The CDR3 region has the DNA TGTGCCAGCAGTCAAATGAACACTGAAGCTTTCTTT.

This clone was seen a few times. This rearrangement joins TRBV28 to TRBJ2-3; a possible D gene is TRBD2 (6 bases). The CDR3 runs to 16 residues. Trimming removed 0 bases at V and 5 bases at J, with 15 bases between. CDR1 and CDR2 (germline): MDHEN, SYDVKM. The CDR3 DNA is TGTGCCAGCAGTTTATGGGAGGGCGTGGGAATAGATACGCAGTATTTT. This sequence encodes CASSLWEGVGIDTQYF.